The present entry profiles one T cell receptor (beta chain) with its context. V trimming: 4 bases; J trimming: 0 bases; junction bases outside the gene matches: 5. CDR1 and CDR2 from the germline V gene are SNHLY and FYNNEI. This CDR3 contains 16 residues. The data originate from a study of cytomegalovirus exposure and HLA in healthy donors. PCR was performed using 60 Vbeta and 13 Jbeta primers. Data came from immunoSEQ multiplex PCR; TCRdb stores just in-frame clones and leaves some out. The table records approximately 150,000 clones, about 85% of them present only once. This receptor was taken from a man in his thirties or forties in good health and CMV-seropositive. Sample: PBMCs. The V and J genes are TRBV2 and TRBJ2-5; 10 bases match TRBD2. The chain's CDR3 is CASSGGGLADQETQYF. CDR3 DNA sequence: TGTGCCAGCAGTGGGGGAGGACTAGCGGACCAAGAGACCCAGTACTTC.